Listed below are T cell receptor beta chains from one sample, sequenced in a study of identical twins. TCRdb used MiXCR to reprocess the 5' RACE reads, holding one entry per CDR3 protein. The table lists approximately 300,000 distinct CDR3 sequences, roughly 9.8% of them singletons. This same sample was also part of a study on yellow fever vaccine responses in identical twins.

Specimen: CD8+ T cells sorted from blood. The receptors shown here come from a woman under 30 in good health. Each CDR3 is given with its conserved first and last residue. A D gene is named only where the DNA matches it firmly. Only some rows state a clone size, as once, few, many or a class for expanded clones.

d_gene: NA
v_gene: TRBV7-9
j_gene: TRBJ1-1
abundance: few
CDR3nt: TGTGCCAGCAGCTCCTCCCCGGCTCCGCTAGGGAGGACTGAAGCTTTCTTT
CDR3aa: CASSSSPAPLGRTEAFF

d_gene: NA
v_gene: TRBV9
j_gene: TRBJ2-7
abundance: NA
CDR3nt: TGTGCCAGCAGCGAGTCCGGGGCGACCTACGAGCAGTACTTC
CDR3aa: CASSESGATYEQYF

d_gene: NA
v_gene: TRBV4-3
j_gene: TRBJ2-1
abundance: many
CDR3nt: TGCGCCAGCAGCCAATTTATCGGGGCGGGCTCCTACAATGAGCAGTTCTTC
CDR3aa: CASSQFIGAGSYNEQFF

d_gene: TRBD1
v_gene: TRBV29-1
j_gene: TRBJ2-4
abundance: NA
CDR3nt: TGCAGCGTAACCACAGGGGGCGCGAGGAACATTCAGTACTTC
CDR3aa: CSVTTGGARNIQYF

d_gene: NA
v_gene: TRBV28
j_gene: TRBJ1-4
abundance: few
CDR3nt: TGTGCCAGCGCACTCCCCCGGACAGTTAATGAAAAACTGTTTTTT
CDR3aa: CASALPRTVNEKLFF

d_gene: NA
v_gene: TRBV20-1
j_gene: TRBJ2-7
abundance: few
CDR3nt: TGCAGTGCTAGAGATTCGGTAGGATACGAGCAGTACTTC
CDR3aa: CSARDSVGYEQYF

d_gene: NA
v_gene: TRBV30
j_gene: TRBJ2-7
abundance: NA
CDR3nt: TGTGCCTGGAGTGCTAGCCCGTACGAGCAGTACTTC
CDR3aa: CAWSASPYEQYF

d_gene: NA
v_gene: TRBV3-1
j_gene: TRBJ2-5
abundance: many
CDR3nt: TGTGCCAGCAGCCAAGTAAAAAAGGAGTTCTCCTCATTAAAAGAGACCCAGTACTTC
CDR3aa: CASSQVKKEFSSLKETQYF

d_gene: NA
v_gene: TRBV29-1
j_gene: TRBJ2-2
abundance: NA
CDR3nt: TGCAGCGTCGAGGGGACGGCCGGGGAGCTGTTTTTT
CDR3aa: CSVEGTAGELFF

d_gene: NA
v_gene: TRBV12-3/TRBV12-4
j_gene: TRBJ2-7
abundance: many
CDR3nt: TGTGCCAGCAGTCCGACGGGGAGGGGGGCCTACGAGCAGTACTTC
CDR3aa: CASSPTGRGAYEQYF

d_gene: NA
v_gene: TRBV4-2
j_gene: TRBJ1-1
abundance: many
CDR3nt: TGTGCCAGCAGCCCACCCTGGGAGTCTGAAGCTTTCTTT
CDR3aa: CASSPPWESEAFF

d_gene: TRBD2
v_gene: TRBV6-2/TRBV6-3
j_gene: TRBJ2-3
abundance: many
CDR3nt: TGTGCCAGTAGAGGGACTAGCGGAACAGATACGCAGTATTTT
CDR3aa: CASRGTSGTDTQYF

d_gene: NA
v_gene: TRBV6-1
j_gene: TRBJ2-7
abundance: NA
CDR3nt: TGTGCCAGCAGTGAGTACCAGGTGAGCTCCTACGAGCAGTACTTC
CDR3aa: CASSEYQVSSYEQYF

d_gene: TRBD2
v_gene: TRBV29-1
j_gene: TRBJ2-3
abundance: NA
CDR3nt: TGCAGCGTACTAGGACTAGCCGGAACAGATACGCAGTATTTT
CDR3aa: CSVLGLAGTDTQYF

d_gene: NA
v_gene: TRBV5-1
j_gene: TRBJ1-2
abundance: few
CDR3nt: TGCGCCAGCAGCTTCGACCCCGGGACGGACTATGGCTACACCTTC
CDR3aa: CASSFDPGTDYGYTF

d_gene: NA
v_gene: TRBV6-1
j_gene: TRBJ2-5
abundance: NA
CDR3nt: TGTGCCAGCAGTAAGAGGAGTGGCCAAGAGACCCAGTACTTC
CDR3aa: CASSKRSGQETQYF

d_gene: NA
v_gene: TRBV7-9
j_gene: TRBJ2-1
abundance: many
CDR3nt: TGTGCCAGCAGCGGGCGACGTAGCTCCTACAATGAGCAGTTCTTC
CDR3aa: CASSGRRSSYNEQFF

d_gene: TRBD2
v_gene: TRBV7-6
j_gene: TRBJ2-7
abundance: NA
CDR3nt: TGTGCCAGCAGCTTAGTGACGTCTCAAGCGGGGGGCTACGAGCAGTACTTC
CDR3aa: CASSLVTSQAGGYEQYF

d_gene: NA
v_gene: TRBV15
j_gene: TRBJ2-5
abundance: NA
CDR3nt: TGTGCCACCAGCAGAGCCAGACAGGGAGGATGGGAGACCCAGTACTTC
CDR3aa: CATSRARQGGWETQYF

d_gene: TRBD1
v_gene: TRBV11-2
j_gene: TRBJ2-7
abundance: few
CDR3nt: TGTGCCAGCAGCTTAAGAAGGACAGGGGGCCGGGACGTGCAGTACTTC
CDR3aa: CASSLRRTGGRDVQYF

d_gene: TRBD2
v_gene: TRBV28
j_gene: TRBJ2-1
abundance: few
CDR3nt: TGTGCCAGCAGTCTCATCCCGCGGGGGGGCATGGATGAGCAGTTCTTC
CDR3aa: CASSLIPRGGMDEQFF

d_gene: NA
v_gene: TRBV7-6
j_gene: TRBJ1-1
abundance: NA
CDR3nt: TGTGCCAGCAGCTTAGCCGAGAGAGCTGAAGCTTTCTTT
CDR3aa: CASSLAERAEAFF

d_gene: TRBD2
v_gene: TRBV2
j_gene: TRBJ2-5
abundance: few
CDR3nt: TGTGCCAGCCACCCGGAGTTTGGACTAGCCCGGGATAGGGGGGAGACCCAGTACTTC
CDR3aa: CASHPEFGLARDRGETQYF

d_gene: TRBD2
v_gene: TRBV11-2
j_gene: TRBJ2-1
abundance: few
CDR3nt: TGTGCCAGCAGCTACCTTTTGACAGCGGGAGTTGAGCAGTTCTTC
CDR3aa: CASSYLLTAGVEQFF

d_gene: TRBD2
v_gene: TRBV4-1
j_gene: TRBJ2-1
abundance: many
CDR3nt: TGCGCCAGCAGCCAAGGGTCTAGCGGGGTTAACAATGAGCAGTTCTTC
CDR3aa: CASSQGSSGVNNEQFF

d_gene: TRBD1
v_gene: TRBV6-2/TRBV6-3
j_gene: TRBJ2-7
abundance: many
CDR3nt: TGTGCCAGCAGTTATAATCCGACAGGGGTCACGTTTATATTCTCCGAGCAGTACTTC
CDR3aa: CASSYNPTGVTFIFSEQYF

d_gene: NA
v_gene: TRBV20-1
j_gene: TRBJ2-7
abundance: few
CDR3nt: TGCAGTGCTAAAGCGGAAGGGCACTACGAGCAGTACTTC
CDR3aa: CSAKAEGHYEQYF

d_gene: NA
v_gene: TRBV12-3/TRBV12-4
j_gene: TRBJ2-1
abundance: few
CDR3nt: TGTGCCAGCAGCCCCCACGGGGAAAGCTCCTACAATGAGCAGTTCTTC
CDR3aa: CASSPHGESSYNEQFF

d_gene: NA
v_gene: TRBV3-1
j_gene: TRBJ2-1
abundance: few
CDR3nt: TGTGCCAGCAGCTCTGTTATGGGGCTCTACAATGAGCAGTTCTTC
CDR3aa: CASSSVMGLYNEQFF

d_gene: TRBD1
v_gene: TRBV5-4
j_gene: TRBJ1-4
abundance: many
CDR3nt: TGTGCCAGCAGCTCTGATCAAGGGACAGGATTTGAAAAACTGTTTTTT
CDR3aa: CASSSDQGTGFEKLFF

d_gene: NA
v_gene: TRBV4-3
j_gene: TRBJ2-3
abundance: few
CDR3nt: TGCGCCAGCAGCCCGGGGGTTACAGATACGCAGTATTTT
CDR3aa: CASSPGVTDTQYF

d_gene: NA
v_gene: TRBV4-3
j_gene: TRBJ2-6
abundance: few
CDR3nt: TGCGCCAGCAGCCAAGATCTCTTCGGGGCCAACGTCCTGACTTTC
CDR3aa: CASSQDLFGANVLTF

d_gene: TRBD1
v_gene: TRBV5-6
j_gene: TRBJ2-3
abundance: many
CDR3nt: TGTGTGACAGGGGGCGTCAGTACAGATACGCAGTATTTT
CDR3aa: CVTGGVSTDTQYF

d_gene: TRBD1
v_gene: TRBV19
j_gene: TRBJ1-5
abundance: NA
CDR3nt: TGTGCCAGTACCACGCGGGGACAGGGAGCAGGTCAGCCCCAGCATTTT
CDR3aa: CASTTRGQGAGQPQHF

d_gene: NA
v_gene: TRBV15
j_gene: TRBJ2-7
abundance: NA
CDR3nt: TGTGCCACCAGCATAGTGCCGGGCAGGGGCTACGAGCAGTACTTC
CDR3aa: CATSIVPGRGYEQYF

d_gene: NA
v_gene: TRBV25-1
j_gene: TRBJ2-1
abundance: few
CDR3nt: TGTGCCAGCAGTGACCCGGAGTTATCTGCCTACAATGAGCAGTTCTTC
CDR3aa: CASSDPELSAYNEQFF

d_gene: NA
v_gene: TRBV25-1
j_gene: TRBJ1-6
abundance: NA
CDR3nt: TGTGCCAGCAGTGAAAGGGATAATTCACCCCTCCACTTT
CDR3aa: CASSERDNSPLHF

d_gene: TRBD2
v_gene: TRBV10-3
j_gene: TRBJ2-2
abundance: many
CDR3nt: TGTGCCATCACCGAAGCGGGGGGAGTCACCGGGGAGCTGTTTTTT
CDR3aa: CAITEAGGVTGELFF

d_gene: TRBD2
v_gene: TRBV6-1
j_gene: TRBJ2-7
abundance: few
CDR3nt: TGTGCCAGCAGCCGGGAGGGACCAACCTACGAGCAGTACTTC
CDR3aa: CASSREGPTYEQYF

d_gene: NA
v_gene: TRBV5-5
j_gene: TRBJ2-1
abundance: many
CDR3nt: TGTGCCAGCAGCTTGGTTCTGAGCTCCTACAATGAGCGGTTCTTC
CDR3aa: CASSLVLSSYNERFF

d_gene: NA
v_gene: TRBV7-8
j_gene: TRBJ2-1
abundance: NA
CDR3nt: TGTGCCAGCATCCAGGGTGCTTACAATGAGCAGTTCTTC
CDR3aa: CASIQGAYNEQFF

d_gene: NA
v_gene: TRBV30
j_gene: TRBJ2-2
abundance: few
CDR3nt: TGTGCCTGGAGTGTACTCAGTAGCGAATATAACGGGGAGCTGTTTTTT
CDR3aa: CAWSVLSSEYNGELFF

d_gene: TRBD2
v_gene: TRBV27
j_gene: TRBJ2-1
abundance: few
CDR3nt: TGTGCCAGCAGTTTAGGGACTAGCCCATACAATGAGCAGTTCTTC
CDR3aa: CASSLGTSPYNEQFF

d_gene: NA
v_gene: TRBV20-1
j_gene: TRBJ2-7
abundance: few
CDR3nt: TGCAGTGCTAGACTCGACGGGAACGAGCAGTACTTC
CDR3aa: CSARLDGNEQYF

d_gene: NA
v_gene: TRBV12-3/TRBV12-4
j_gene: TRBJ2-5
abundance: NA
CDR3nt: TGTGCCAGCAGTTTGATTGTGGGGTTAGGGGAGACCCAGTACTTC
CDR3aa: CASSLIVGLGETQYF